A single sample gave rise to the 30 T cell receptor beta chains below, sequenced in a study of chemoradiotherapy in HPV16-positive cancers (dated by TCRdb to 2022 to 2024). Library creation used the immunoSEQ multiplex PCR assay. Held by TCRdb, this immuneACCESS table contains in-frame sequences only and omits some clones. Under half of the omission traces to an unresolved V gene where checked; the cause of the rest is unknown. The sample table lists about 5,400 clones, 85% of them with a count of one. The top ten clonotypes cover approximately 9.7% of the sample. Material: tumor tissue, obtained from a patient who underwent chemoradiotherapy. The receptor source for this set is a human donor with HPV-associated anogenital cancer.

The chain couples TRBV7-8 to TRBJ2-1, with a weak D call TRBD1 (5 bases). CDR3 size: 13 residues. V was cut by 3 bases and J by 9 bases, with 12 bases left in between. CDR1 is SGHVS, CDR2 FQNEAQ, per germline. CDR3 protein: CASSFQGVGEQFF. CDR3 nucleotide sequence: TGTGCCAGCAGCTTCCAGGGCGTGGGTGAGCAGTTCTTC.

The CDR3 protein is CASSWTDYNSPLHF. In nucleotides, the CDR3 is TGTGCCAGCAGCTGGACAGATTATAATTCACCCCTCCACTTT. The chain joins TRBV7-9 to TRBJ1-6, with D tentatively TRBD1 (6 bases). The CDR3 length is 14 residues. Germline V gene data show CDR1 as SEHNR and CDR2 as FQNEAQ (reference sequence). Trimming shortened V by 4 bases and J by 4 bases, and 8 bases separated the two germline ends.

The chain is built from TRBV15 and TRBJ2-7; 12 bases map to TRBD2. Germline V gene sequence: CDR1 LNHNV, CDR2 YYDKDF (reference sequence). This CDR3 region has 18 residues. Trimming at V came to 1 base and at J to 3 bases, leaving 10 bases not matched to a gene. The CDR3 DNA reads as TGTGCCACCAGCAGAGTCAAGCTAGCGGGGGGGCCAATCTACGAGCAGTACTTC. This encodes CATSRVKLAGGPIYEQYF. Complete variable domain (other parts from reference TRBV15 and TRBJ2-7): DAMVIQNPRYQVTQFGKPVTLSCSQTLNHNVMYWYQQKSSQAPKLLFHYYDKDFNNEADTPDNFQSRRPNTSFCFLDIRSPGLGDTAMYLCATSRVKLAGGPIYEQYFGPGTRLTVT.

The rearrangement joins TRBV5-1 to TRBJ1-1, with D possibly matching TRBD1 (5 bases). CDR1 is SGHRS, CDR2 YFSETQ, per germline. The CDR3 has 14 amino acids. The V end was cut by 7 bases, the J end by 1 base, with 14 bases between. The CDR3 protein is CASGTRGGNTEAFF. The CDR3, as DNA: TGCGCCAGCGGTACCCGCGGGGGGAACACTGAAGCTTTCTTT.

This clone came up once. The CDR3 DNA is TGCAGCGTTGAAAGACTAGCGGGGGACCTCGAGACCCAGTACTTC. Its translation is CSVERLAGDLETQYF. The rearrangement links TRBV29-1 to TRBJ2-5; 12 bases line up with TRBD2. The V segment lost 2 bases and the J segment 5 bases; nucleotides outside the gene matches: 6. CDR1 and CDR2 (germline): SQVTM, ANQGSEA. This CDR3 spans 15 amino acids. Looking up the rest from reference TRBV29-1 and TRBJ2-5 gives the full variable domain: SAVISQKPSRDICQRGTSLTIQCQVDSQVTMMFWYRQQPGQSLTLIATANQGSEATYESGFVIDKFPISRPNLTFSTLTVSNMSPEDSSIYLCSVERLAGDLETQYFGPGTRLLVL.

This chain joins TRBV7-3 and TRBJ2-2; D gene uncertain. The CDR3 covers 11 residues. Germline-derived CDR1 and CDR2 are SGHTA and FQGTGA. The ends were cut back, 2 bases at V and 6 bases at J, with 1 base in the middle. Here the CDR3 reads CASSLAGELFF. CDR3 nucleotides: TGTGCCAGCAGCTTAGCCGGGGAGCTGTTTTTT. Full variable domain (missing parts from reference TRBV7-3 and TRBJ2-2): GAGVSQTPSNKVTEKGKYVELRCDPISGHTALYWYRQSLGQGPEFLIYFQGTGAADDSGLPNDRFFAVRPEGSVSTLKIQRTERGDSAVYLCASSLAGELFFGEGSRLTVL.

This clone is large within its sample. The V gene is TRBV11-2, the J gene TRBJ1-6; no firm D call. Trimming took 5 bases from V and 11 from J, leaving 13 bases between them. The CDR3 is 13 residues long. The germline V gene has CDR1 SGHAT and CDR2 FQNNGV. The CDR3 protein is CASSPPRSPPLHF. The CDR3 nucleotides read TGTGCCAGCAGCCCCCCTCGAAGTCCACCCCTCCACTTT.

The chain couples TRBV5-1 to TRBJ2-3; TRBD2 matches at 7 bases. Trimming took 4 bases from V and 6 from J; bases not matched to a gene: 14. The CDR3 is made up of 16 amino acids. Germline V gene sequence: CDR1 SGHRS, CDR2 YFSETQ. CDR3 nucleotide sequence: TGCGCCAGCAGCATCTCAGGCGGGGGAACGGGGGATACGCAGTATTTT. Amino acid sequence: CASSISGGGTGDTQYF.

The chain couples TRBV27 to TRBJ2-1; 9 nucleotides match TRBD2. The J segment lost 8 bases and the V segment lost 5 bases, leaving 7 bases of the junction unmatched. This CDR3 spans 14 amino acids. Germline V gene lookup returns CDR1 MNHEY and CDR2 SMNVEV (reference sequence). Written as DNA, the CDR3 is TGTGCCAGCAGTCGGGGGACTAGCCCCTATGAGCAGTTCTTC. This translates into CASSRGTSPYEQFF.

This clone has a handful of counts. The chain employs TRBV7-9 and TRBJ1-2; the match to TRBD1 covers 10 bases. V lost 4 bases to trimming and J lost 0 bases; unmatched junction nucleotides: 11. The CDR3 totals 18 residues. CDR1 SEHNR and CDR2 FQNEAQ come from the germline V gene (reference sequence). The chain's CDR3 is CASSSTSGQGRPNYGYTF. The CDR3 nucleotides read TGTGCCAGCAGCTCTACCTCGGGACAGGGGCGGCCTAACTATGGCTACACCTTC. Looking up the rest from reference TRBV7-9 and TRBJ1-2 gives the full variable domain: DTGVSQNPRHKITKRGQNVTFRCDPISEHNRLYWYRQTLGQGPEFLTYFQNEAQLEKSRLLSDRFSAERPKGSFSTLEIQRTEQGDSAMYLCASSSTSGQGRPNYGYTFGSGTRLTVV.

This clone was counted between two and nine times. CDR3 region: CASSLTGATSGGELFF. Here the CDR3 DNA reads TGTGCCAGCAGCTTAACGGGGGCGACTAGCGGGGGGGAGCTGTTTTTT. The chain is built from TRBV7-3 and TRBJ2-2, with 10 nucleotides matching TRBD2. Germline V gene sequence: CDR1 SGHTA, CDR2 FQGTGA. V shed 0 bases and J 8 bases; nucleotides not matched to a gene: 6. The CDR3 is 16 amino acids. Combining the CDR3 with reference TRBV7-3 and TRBJ2-2 gives the whole variable domain GAGVSQTPSNKVTEKGKYVELRCDPISGHTALYWYRQSLGQGPEFLIYFQGTGAADDSGLPNDRFFAVRPEGSVSTLKIQRTERGDSAVYLCASSLTGATSGGELFFGEGSRLTVL.

This chain uses TRBV6-5 with TRBJ2-2; no clear D gene. The CDR3 contains 14 residues. The germline V gene encodes CDR1 MNHEY and CDR2 SVGAGI. Trimming cost V 5 bases and J 1 base, with 8 bases left between them. For the CDR3, the DNA is TGTGCCAGCAGTACGGACGTGAACACCGGGGAGCTGTTTTTT. It specifies CASSTDVNTGELFF.

This chain joins TRBV7-9 and TRBJ1-6; no reliable D call. V was pared by 1 base and J by 5 bases, with 9 bases between. Per the germline V gene, CDR1 is SEHNR and CDR2 is FQNEAQ (reference sequence). This CDR3 has 15 residues. CDR3 coding DNA: TGTGCCAGCAGCTTAGGCTCAGTGGATAATTCACCCCTCCACTTT. It encodes CASSLGSVDNSPLHF.

This chain links TRBV7-6 with TRBJ2-2; a weak D match, TRBD1 (7 bases). V shed 5 bases and J shed 7 bases, with 17 bases lying between them. Germline V gene sequence: CDR1 SGHVS, CDR2 FNYEAQ. This CDR3 region has 15 residues. The CDR3 nucleotides are TGTGCCAGCAGCGACAGACAGGGTAGCGGCGGGGAGCTGTTTTTT. It codes for CASSDRQGSGGELFF.

The rearrangement uses TRBV30 and TRBJ1-1, with D hard to call. V was cut by 6 bases and J by 0 bases, with 14 bases left in between. CDR3 length: 14 amino acids. Germline lookup yields CDR1 GTSNPN and CDR2 SVGIG (reference sequence). This CDR3 reads CACSPTSLNTEAFF. In DNA, the CDR3 is TGTGCCTGCAGCCCTACATCCTTGAACACTGAAGCTTTCTTT.

This chain joins TRBV10-1 and TRBJ2-2, with 11 bases lining up with TRBD2. The CDR3 spans 15 residues. Per the germline V gene, CDR1 is WNHNN and CDR2 is SYGVQD (reference sequence). The ends lost 6 bases at V and 3 bases at J; junction bases unmatched: 3. The CDR3 sequence: CASSRSGGDTGELFF. In DNA, the CDR3 is TGCGCCAGCAGCCGTAGCGGGGGGGACACCGGGGAGCTGTTTTTT.

The chain is built from TRBV11-3 and TRBJ1-1, with 8 bases matching TRBD1. There are 15 residues in the CDR3. Germline CDR1 and CDR2: SGHNT and YENEEA. V was pared by 4 bases and J by 0 bases, with 4 bases of the junction left unmatched. CDR3 nucleotides: TGTGCCAGCAGCTCGGGACAGGCCATGAACACTGAAGCTTTCTTT. This codes for CASSSGQAMNTEAFF.

This clone was seen more than once but under ten times. This chain joins TRBV11-3 and TRBJ1-6, with no clear D. The germline V and J ends were trimmed by 5 bases and 11 bases, with 13 bases remaining between them. This CDR3 has 13 residues. Germline CDR1 is SGHNT and CDR2 is YENEEA. The DNA of the CDR3 is TGTGCCAGCAGCCCCCCTCGAAGTCCACCCCTCCACTTT. Amino acid sequence: CASSPPRSPPLHF.

The chain is built from TRBV5-4 and TRBJ1-2; D not certain. The germline V gene encodes CDR1 SGHNT and CDR2 YYREEE (reference sequence). The CDR3 runs to 14 residues. With 4 bases removed from V and 8 bases from J, the gap between germline ends came to 18 bases. CDR3 region: CASSPAGRSGGYTF. The CDR3 DNA follows: TGTGCCAGCAGCCCAGCCGGGAGGTCGGGAGGCTACACCTTC.

With regard to this clone: One junction end does not reproduce the germline sequence, and a read error may be involved. This chain joins TRBV2 and TRBJ2-2, with TRBD2 matching over 10 bases. The CDR3 runs 17 residues. Looked up from germline, CDR1 is SNHLY and CDR2 is FYNNEI. The CDR3 here is CASSEETGTSVTGELFF. The CDR3 nucleotides read TGTGCCAGCAGCGAAGAAACCGGGACTAGCGTCACCGGGGAGCTGTTTTTT.

This chain connects TRBV18 to TRBJ1-1, with D perhaps TRBD1 (6 bases). Trimming stripped 0 bases from V and 5 bases from J, with 10 bases between. Per the germline V gene, CDR1 is KGHSH and CDR2 is LQKENI. This CDR3 is 14 amino acids long. In nucleotides, the CDR3 is TGTGCCAGCTCACCACCGGGGGGGCAAACTGAAGCTTTCTTT. Its protein product is CASSPPGGQTEAFF.

The CDR3 is CASSLVQGKHGYTF. The DNA of the CDR3 is TGTGCCAGCAGCTTGGTACAGGGGAAGCACGGCTACACCTTC. The V call is TRBV5-5, the J call TRBJ1-2; 7 nucleotides align to TRBD1. Germline V CDR1 and CDR2: SGHKS, YYEKEE (reference sequence). V lost 0 bases to trimming and J lost 8 bases; unmatched junction nucleotides: 7. CDR3 length equals 14 residues.

V and J are TRBV5-1 and TRBJ2-3, with 8 bases matching TRBD1. Germline V CDR1 and CDR2: SGHRS, YFSETQ. The J segment lost 3 bases and the V segment lost 1 base, leaving 7 bases of the junction unmatched. The CDR3 runs 16 residues. The CDR3 loop reads CASSLSGGYITDTQYF. In nucleotides, the CDR3 is TGCGCCAGCAGCTTGTCAGGGGGCTATATTACAGATACGCAGTATTTT.

The genes are TRBV29-1 and TRBJ2-1; 8 bases are a match to TRBD1. Germline V CDR1 and CDR2: SQVTM, ANQGSEA. V trimming: 4 bases; J trimming: 5 bases; junction bases outside the gene matches: 4. The CDR3 runs 13 residues. The CDR3 spells CSVARDRNNEQFF. The CDR3 coding sequence is TGCAGCGTTGCTCGGGACAGGAACAATGAGCAGTTCTTC.

The chain has TRBV7-3 and TRBJ2-1; weak D call: TRBD1 (5 bases). The CDR3 has 19 amino acids. The V and J ends lost 5 bases and 0 bases respectively, with 23 bases between them. The germline gives CDR1 SGHTA, CDR2 FQGTGA. CDR3 amino acids: CASSPQGGHLLSSYNEQFF. The CDR3 DNA sequence: TGTGCCAGCAGCCCCCAGGGTGGACACCTGTTGAGCTCCTACAATGAGCAGTTCTTC.

The rearrangement uses TRBV16 and TRBJ1-1; D remains ambiguous. The length of the CDR3 is 15 residues. Germline CDR1 KGHSY, CDR2 FQNENV. Trimming removed 2 bases at V and 7 bases at J, with 17 bases between. The CDR3 DNA follows: TGTGCCAGCAGCCAAAGGGTCCTTCTTAGAGGTGAAGCTTTCTTT. Translated: CASSQRVLLRGEAFF.

The chain recombines TRBV13 with TRBJ1-1; TRBD1 agrees at 12 bases. Germline values: CDR1 PRHDT, CDR2 FYEKMQ (reference sequence). The V segment lost 3 bases and the J segment 1 base; nucleotides outside the gene matches: 15. The CDR3 has 20 amino acids. CDR3 loop: CASSFTPYPGQGAANTEAFF. The CDR3 region has the DNA TGTGCCAGCAGCTTCACCCCCTATCCGGGACAGGGGGCCGCGAACACTGAAGCTTTCTTT.

This chain uses TRBV6-5 with TRBJ2-1, with TRBD2 identical over 9 bases. Germline V gives CDR1 MNHEY, CDR2 SVGAGI. CDR3 length: 15 residues. J was trimmed by 5 bases and V by 6 bases; bases with no gene match: 8. Here the CDR3 reads CASSPDSGGNNEQFF. In nucleotides, the CDR3 is TGTGCCAGCAGCCCTGATAGCGGGGGAAACAATGAGCAGTTCTTC.

The V and J genes are TRBV5-1 and TRBJ1-2; 7 positions agree with TRBD1. The length of the CDR3 is 16 residues. Looked up from germline, CDR1 is SGHRS and CDR2 is YFSETQ. V was clipped by 3 bases and J by 1 base; unmatched bases: 9. The CDR3 region is CASSSGWTGFNYGYTF. CDR3 nucleotides: TGCGCCAGCAGCTCAGGATGGACAGGCTTTAACTATGGCTACACCTTC.

V gene TRBV19 combines with J gene TRBJ2-6; D is perhaps TRBD1 or TRBD2 (6 bases each). Trimming removed 6 bases from V and 2 bases from J, with 20 bases in between. Germline values: CDR1 LNHDA, CDR2 SQIVND (reference sequence). This CDR3 has 18 amino acids. The CDR3 bases are TGTGCCAGTAGACCGGAGGGGGGCTCGTTGGCTGGGGCCAACGTCCTGACTTTC. Encoded protein: CASRPEGGSLAGANVLTF.